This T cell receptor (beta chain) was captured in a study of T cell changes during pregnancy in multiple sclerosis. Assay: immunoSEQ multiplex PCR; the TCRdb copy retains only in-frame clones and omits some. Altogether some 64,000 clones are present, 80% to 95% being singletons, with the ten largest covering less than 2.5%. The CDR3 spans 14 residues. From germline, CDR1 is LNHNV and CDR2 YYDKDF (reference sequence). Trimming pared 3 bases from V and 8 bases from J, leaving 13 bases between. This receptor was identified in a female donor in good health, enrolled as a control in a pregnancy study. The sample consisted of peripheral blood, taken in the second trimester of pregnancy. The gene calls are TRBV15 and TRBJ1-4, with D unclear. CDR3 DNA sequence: TGTGCCACCAGCAGTGGAACAGTCTCCGAAAAACTGTTTTTT. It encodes CATSSGTVSEKLFF.